This TCR beta chain was identified in a study of blood T cell repertoires in COVID-19. The germline V gene encodes CDR1 SGHVS and CDR2 FNYEAQ. Trimming stripped 1 base from V and 6 bases from J, with 5 bases between. CDR3 size: 12 residues. Profiling relied on immunoSEQ multiplex PCR, and the TCRdb table lists in-frame clones only, not all of them. The table has around 39,000 clones, 70% to 90% seen once; the top ten hold about 5.5%. The sample taken for sequencing was peripheral blood. The chain employs TRBV7-6 and TRBJ2-3; D is ambiguous. This clonotype originated in a man aged 40-55 years with active COVID-19. The CDR3 loop is CASSLVSDTQYF. CDR3 in DNA: TGTGCCAGCAGCTTAGTGAGTGATACGCAGTATTTT.